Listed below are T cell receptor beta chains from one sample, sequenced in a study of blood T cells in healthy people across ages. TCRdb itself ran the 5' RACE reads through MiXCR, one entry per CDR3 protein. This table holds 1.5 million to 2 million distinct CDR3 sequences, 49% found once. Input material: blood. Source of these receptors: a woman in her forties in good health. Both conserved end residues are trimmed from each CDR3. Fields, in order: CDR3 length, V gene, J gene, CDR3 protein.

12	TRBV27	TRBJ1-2	ASSHREGTSGYT
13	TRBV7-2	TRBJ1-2	ASSLDWGSNYGYT
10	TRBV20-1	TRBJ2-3	SAREGQDTQY
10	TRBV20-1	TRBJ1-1	SARQGNTEAF
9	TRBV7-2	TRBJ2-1	ASRRTNEQF
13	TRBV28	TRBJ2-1	ASSFPAGGNNEQF
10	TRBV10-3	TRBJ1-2	AIGYSNYGYT
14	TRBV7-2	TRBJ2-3	ASSSRRGESTDTQY
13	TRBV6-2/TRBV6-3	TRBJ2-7	ASSSRGTALYEQY
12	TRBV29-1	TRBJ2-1	SVEAYQGPNEQF
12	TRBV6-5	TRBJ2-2	ATWGAENTGELF
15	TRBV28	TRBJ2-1	ASSSGLAGGRHNEQF
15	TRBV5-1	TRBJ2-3	ASSLVPTSDGTDTQY
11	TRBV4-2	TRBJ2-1	ASSQVTANEQF
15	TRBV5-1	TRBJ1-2	ASSLEAGGGLSDGYT
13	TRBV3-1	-	ASSQGTGLGVTQY
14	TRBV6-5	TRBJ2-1	ASSYGQSGGGSEQF
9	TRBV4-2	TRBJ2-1	ASLRGSEQF
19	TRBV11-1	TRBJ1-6	ASSGSTGTRRANSYNSPLH
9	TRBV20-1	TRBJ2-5	SVPGVNEQY
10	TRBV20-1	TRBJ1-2	SARDRPGGYT
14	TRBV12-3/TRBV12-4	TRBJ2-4	ASSQEQGTAKNIQY